The clone carrying this TCR beta chain has more than one count but fewer than ten. This record belongs to a study of shared T cell receptors in the human thymus. V gave up 1 base and J gave up 4 bases, with 16 bases separating them. Per germline, CDR1 MDHEN and CDR2 SYDVKM. This CDR3 contains 16 residues. Here immunoSEQ multiplex PCR was the method, and the copy in TCRdb shows in-frame clones only, minus some. Here the sample spans 550,000 to 800,000 clones, 80% to 90% being singletons. The same sample was also used in a study of human thymus T cells. As reported in that work: Among the donors, all were healthy Finnish infants having corrective surgery for congenital heart defects. In corrective heart surgery, resections were taken, and these provided the thymus tissue. An apparent bias in V and J gene usage was seen in thymic and blood repertoires.

This chain links TRBV28 with TRBJ1-2; possibly TRBD1 for D (5 bases). The specimen was thymocytes. The sequence derives from a girl less than two years old with a congenital heart defect. The CDR3 here is CASSLYPRRAAYGYTF. CDR3 bases: TGTGCCAGCAGTTTATACCCCCGCAGGGCTGCCTATGGCTACACCTTC.